The present T cell receptor beta chain was sequenced within a study of blood T cell repertoires in COVID-19 (dated by TCRdb to the early 2020s). About the full investigation: Samples covering the acute and convalescent phases of COVID-19 were provided by collaborators in the United States, Italy and Spain. The material from the prospective study consisted of cDNA or gDNA derived from T cells, B-cell-depleted T cells, or PBMCs. Subjects who had been exposed to COVID-19, were actively infected with it, or had recovered from it provided the deeply sampled blood TCRbeta repertoires that made up the dataset. The repertoires were made available in a free public database intended to serve as a resource for research on the immune response to SARS-CoV-2. The samples were drawn from two sources: the first 160 participants of the ongoing ImmuneRACE study, and 1,000 to 1,500 subjects contributed by 6 global collaborators. Sample metadata almost always included a de-identified subject ID, COVID-19 status, age in years and sex. Where available, HLA class I and class II types were obtained from metadata supplied by the sample provider rather than from assay-based typing. The full study reports these points: The quantity of clinical and demographic metadata differed by source and by participant and was supplied without curation.

From its cysteine to its phenylalanine, the CDR3 spans 12 amino acids. Just the 36-base CDR3 DNA is kept, in frame starting at base 1. Deletion took 4 bases off V and 4 bases off J, with a span of 5 bases between the germline ends. TCRbeta CDR3 regions were amplified from genomic DNA by means of the immunoSEQ Assay, a bias-controlled multiplex PCR. Concerning the study's data processing: The number of nucleated cells in each sample was estimated by amplification of reference gene primers within the assay. To quantify the absolute abundance of each unique TCRbeta CDR3 rearrangement, sequence reads were collapsed and filtered. For each sample, productive Simpson clonality was calculated as the square root of Simpson's diversity index over productive rearrangements. Here the immuneACCESS table is served through TCRdb, limited to in-frame sequences with V and J called. Missing clones are a known gap in these copies; in checked studies unresolved V genes cover under half, and the rest lacks a known reason. V, J and clone size were drawn from that table, and D and trimming were deduced from the DNA. This sample holds around 400,000 clones; 85% to 90% were observed only once. 1.5% to 2% of the sample comes from the top ten.

Comments on this clone: Its specific antigen is unknown. No base quality information exists; no much larger clone differs at one position.

Participants in the prospective study were aged about 18 to 100 years, lived in 20 to 25 United States geographic areas, and enrolled through a virtual design. In the prospective study, participants were assigned to cohorts based on the clinical history participants reported in a screening survey and a study questionnaire. Recovered participants in ImmuneRACE Cohort 3 were defined by two consecutive negative NP/OP PCR tests, clearance by a healthcare professional, or resolution of symptoms. Each participant in the prospective study had whole blood, serum and a nasopharyngeal or oropharyngeal swab collected by mobile phlebotomists. Prospective study participants could optionally give additional blood draws and questionnaires over an approximately 2-month period. Before DNA extraction, prospective study blood samples were shipped either frozen or at room temperature.

The TCR comes from a woman between 25 and 40 years old who had recovered from COVID-19. The chain employs TRBV12-3 or TRBV12-4 and TRBJ1-5; tentative D gene TRBD1, with 5 bases matching. The sample was PBMCs or T cells enriched from blood (not recorded which). At the DNA level, the sequence is TGTGCCAGCAGTTCAGGGAATCAGCCCCAGCATTTT. Its product reads: CASSSGNQPQHF.